The 2 T cell receptor beta chains below all came from one sample that was sequenced in a study of T cells after yellow fever vaccination. TCRdb analysed the 5' RACE reads with MiXCR anew, one entry per CDR3 protein. The data hold about 350,000 distinct CDR3 sequences, with roughly 8% observed a single time. The sample was PBMCs, taken roughly 45 days after the first yellow fever vaccination. All receptors derive from a man younger than 30 who received the YFV17D yellow fever vaccine.

This clonotype was seen a handful of times. The chain employs TRBV29-1 and TRBJ2-7; TRBD1 or TRBD2 may be the D gene (6 bases each). Germline loops: CDR1 SQVTM, CDR2 ANQGSEA. This CDR3 is 13 amino acids long. CDR3 residues: CSLGGYGSYEQYV. DNA for the CDR3: TGCAGTTTAGGGGGGTATGGGTCCTACGAGCAGTACGTC.

V is TRBV20-1 and J is TRBJ2-1, with 8 nucleotides matching TRBD2. This CDR3 comprises 14 residues. V lost 7 bases and J lost 0; bases outside the gene matches: 5. CDR1 and CDR2 from the germline V gene are DFQATT and SNEGSKA (reference sequence). CDR3: CSGAAGGSYNEQFF. The CDR3 DNA is TGCAGTGGAGCTGCGGGGGGCTCCTACAATGAGCAGTTCTTC.